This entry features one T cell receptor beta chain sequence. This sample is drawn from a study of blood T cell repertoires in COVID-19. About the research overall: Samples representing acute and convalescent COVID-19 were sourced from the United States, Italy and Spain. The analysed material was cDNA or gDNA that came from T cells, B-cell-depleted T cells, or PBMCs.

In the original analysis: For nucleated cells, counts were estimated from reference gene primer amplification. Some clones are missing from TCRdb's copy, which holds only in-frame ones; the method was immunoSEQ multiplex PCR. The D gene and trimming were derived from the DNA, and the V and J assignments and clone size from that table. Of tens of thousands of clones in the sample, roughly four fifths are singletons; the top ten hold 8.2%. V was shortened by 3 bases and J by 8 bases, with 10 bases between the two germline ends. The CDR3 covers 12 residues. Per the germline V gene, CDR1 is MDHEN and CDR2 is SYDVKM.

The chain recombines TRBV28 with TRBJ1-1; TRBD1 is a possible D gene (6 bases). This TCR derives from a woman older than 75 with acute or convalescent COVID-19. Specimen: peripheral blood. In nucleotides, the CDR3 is TGTGCCAGCAGTTTCGGCAGGGGAGAAGCTTTCTTT. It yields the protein CASSFGRGEAFF.